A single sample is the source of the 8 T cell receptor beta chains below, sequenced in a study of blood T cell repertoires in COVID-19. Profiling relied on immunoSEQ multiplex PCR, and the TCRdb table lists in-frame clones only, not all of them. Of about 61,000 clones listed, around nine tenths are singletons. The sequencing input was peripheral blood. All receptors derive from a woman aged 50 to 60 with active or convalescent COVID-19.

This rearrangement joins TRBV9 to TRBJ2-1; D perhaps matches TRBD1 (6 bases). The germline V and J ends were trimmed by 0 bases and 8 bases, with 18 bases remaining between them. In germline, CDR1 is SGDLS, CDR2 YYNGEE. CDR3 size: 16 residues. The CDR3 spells CASSVVGRGIRDEQFF. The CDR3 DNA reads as TGTGCCAGCAGCGTAGTGGGCAGGGGCATAAGGGATGAGCAGTTCTTC.

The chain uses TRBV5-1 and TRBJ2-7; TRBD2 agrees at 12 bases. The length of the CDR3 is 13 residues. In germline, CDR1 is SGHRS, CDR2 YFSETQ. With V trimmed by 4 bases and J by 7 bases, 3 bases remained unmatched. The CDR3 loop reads CASSQGLAGEQYF. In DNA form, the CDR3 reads TGCGCCAGCAGCCAGGGACTAGCGGGTGAGCAGTACTTC.

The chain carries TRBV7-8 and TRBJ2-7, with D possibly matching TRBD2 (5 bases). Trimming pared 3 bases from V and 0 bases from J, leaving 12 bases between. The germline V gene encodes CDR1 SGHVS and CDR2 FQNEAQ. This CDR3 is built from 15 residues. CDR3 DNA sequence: TGTGCCAGCAGCTTTACTAGAGTCTCCTCCTACGAGCAGTACTTC. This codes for CASSFTRVSSYEQYF. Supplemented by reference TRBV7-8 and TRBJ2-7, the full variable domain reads GAGVSQSPRYKVAKRGQDVALRCDPISGHVSLFWYQQALGQGPEFLTYFQNEAQLDKSGLPSDRFFAERPEGSVSTLKIQRTQQEDSAVYLCASSFTRVSSYEQYFGPGTRLTVT.

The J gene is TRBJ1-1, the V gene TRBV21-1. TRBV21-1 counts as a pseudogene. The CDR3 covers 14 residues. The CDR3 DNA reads TGTGCCAGCAGCAAAGTAGTGATGAACACTGAAGCTTTCTTT. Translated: CASSKVVMNTEAFF.

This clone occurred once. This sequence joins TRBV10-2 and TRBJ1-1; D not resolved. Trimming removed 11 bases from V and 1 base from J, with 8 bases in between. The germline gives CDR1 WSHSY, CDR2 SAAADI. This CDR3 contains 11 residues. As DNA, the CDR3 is TGCGCCGCAAGAGGGAACACTGAAGCTTTCTTT. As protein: CAARGNTEAFF.

This chain's CDR3 is CASSFFRGTGVYEQYF. The CDR3 nucleotides read TGTGCCAGCAGTTTCTTTCGTGGGACAGGCGTATACGAGCAGTACTTC. This rearrangement joins TRBV27 to TRBJ2-7; 8 bases line up with TRBD1. With V trimmed by 3 bases and J by 4 bases, 11 bases remained unmatched. This CDR3 has 16 amino acids. Germline V lookup: CDR1 MNHEY, CDR2 SMNVEV (reference sequence).

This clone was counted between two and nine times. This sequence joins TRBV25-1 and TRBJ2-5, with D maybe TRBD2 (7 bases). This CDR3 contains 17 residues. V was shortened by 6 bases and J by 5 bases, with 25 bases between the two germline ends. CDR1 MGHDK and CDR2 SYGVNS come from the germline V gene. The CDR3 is CASSPAGAGSGWETQYF. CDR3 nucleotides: TGTGCCAGCAGCCCTGCGGGGGCAGGAAGCGGATGGGAGACCCAGTACTTC.

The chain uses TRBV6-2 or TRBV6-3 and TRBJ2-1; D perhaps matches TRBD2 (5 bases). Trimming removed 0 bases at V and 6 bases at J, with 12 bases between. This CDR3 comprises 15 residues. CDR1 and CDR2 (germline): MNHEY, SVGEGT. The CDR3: CASSYSRVGSNEQFF. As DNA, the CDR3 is TGTGCCAGCAGTTACTCGAGGGTTGGGTCCAATGAGCAGTTCTTC.